This T cell receptor beta chain was recovered during a study of memory CD4+ T cells and cytomegalovirus serostatus. Profiling relied on immunoSEQ multiplex PCR, and the TCRdb table lists in-frame clones only, not all of them. The profile shows about 25,000 clones, roughly 80% of them singletons. The sort gate was single viable CD3+CD4+CD8-CD45RO+ cells for memory CD4+ T cells. The CDR3 consists of 16 residues. V shed 2 bases and J shed 5 bases, with 19 bases lying between them. Germline CDR1 and CDR2: SGDLS and YYNGEE. Only a few counts were recorded for this clone. This chain joins TRBV9 and TRBJ1-2, with no clear D. Specimen: memory CD4+ T cells from blood. This receptor was taken from an adult in good health and CMV-seronegative. The CDR3 nucleotides read TGTGCCAGCAGCGTCGCCCTCGGTCGGAACAGTTATGGCTACACCTTC. It yields the protein CASSVALGRNSYGYTF.